Presented here are 10 T cell receptor beta chains from one specimen sequenced in a study of T cell responses to AZD1222 COVID-19 vaccine. TCRdb keeps only in-frame clones here, not all; method: immunoSEQ multiplex PCR. The table lists tens of thousands of clones, 88% of them singletons. Source: peripheral blood, taken 28 days after the second AZD1222 dose. These receptors were collected from an adult who received the AZD1222 COVID-19 vaccine.

The rearrangement joins TRBV12-3 or TRBV12-4 to TRBJ1-1; D is unresolved. This CDR3 is 11 amino acids long. Trimming stripped 4 bases from V and 8 bases from J, with 8 bases between. CDR3 region: CASSWGVEAFF. The DNA for the CDR3 is TGTGCCAGCAGTTGGGGAGTGGAAGCTTTCTTT.

V and J are TRBV27 and TRBJ2-5; maybe TRBD1 (5 bases). Germline V CDR1 and CDR2: MNHEY, SMNVEV (reference sequence). This CDR3 has 16 residues. Trimming stripped 2 bases from V and 2 bases from J, with 15 bases between. The CDR3 sequence: CASSLRGRGGQETQYF. CDR3 nucleotides: TGTGCCAGCAGTTTAAGGGGTAGGGGTGGACAAGAGACCCAGTACTTC.

This clone appeared a single time. V is TRBV11-1 and J is TRBJ2-3; D not resolved. The V gene lost 6 bases and the J gene lost 4 bases, with 14 bases spanning the gap. The CDR3 runs 14 residues. Germline V gives CDR1 SGHAT, CDR2 FQDESV (reference sequence). CDR3 sequence: CASSLTFGADTQYF. CDR3 DNA: TGTGCCAGCAGTCTGACATTCGGTGCAGATACGCAGTATTTT.

This sequence joins TRBV4-3 and TRBJ2-3; the D is unclear. Trimming stripped 1 base from V and 4 bases from J, with 15 bases between. CDR3 length: 16 residues. Germline CDR1 is LGHNA and CDR2 is YSLEER. CDR3 sequence reads: CASSQGVGFEADTQYF. The DNA for the CDR3 is TGCGCCAGCAGCCAAGGGGTGGGGTTCGAGGCAGATACGCAGTATTTT.

The CDR3, as DNA: TGCGCCAGCAGCCAAGTGATAGGGGCCTCCTACGAGCAGTACTTC. This translates into CASSQVIGASYEQYF. The chain combines TRBV4-3 with TRBJ2-7; weak D call: TRBD1 (5 bases). Deletions cut 1 base from V and 0 bases from J, with 10 bases between. Germline CDR1 and CDR2: LGHNA and YSLEER. CDR3 size: 15 residues.

V is TRBV3-1 (or the pseudogene TRBV3-2) and J is TRBJ2-7; 7 bases fit TRBD1. The CDR3 is 16 residues long. After removal of 0 bases from V and 0 bases from J, the junction contained 5 bases not matched to a gene. The germline CDR1 and CDR2 sequences are LGHDT and YNNKEL (reference sequence). The CDR3 reads CASSQDSGQASYEQYF. Here the CDR3 DNA reads TGTGCCAGCAGCCAAGATTCAGGACAGGCCTCCTACGAGCAGTACTTC.

The chain uses TRBV9 and TRBJ2-2; 14 nucleotides agree with TRBD2. Germline lookup yields CDR1 SGDLS and CDR2 YYNGEE. The CDR3 covers 16 residues. The ends lost 3 bases at V and 6 bases at J; junction bases unmatched: 4. CDR3 region: CASSGLAGGPAGELFF. The CDR3 DNA sequence: TGTGCCAGCAGCGGACTAGCGGGAGGGCCGGCCGGGGAGCTGTTTTTT.

This clone was counted once. V usage is TRBV5-6 and J usage is TRBJ1-1; TRBD1 aligns across 8 bases. V shed 3 bases, J shed 1 base, and the junction held 2 bases outside the gene matches. The CDR3 covers 14 residues. Looked up from germline, CDR1 is SGHDT and CDR2 is YYEEEE. The CDR3 DNA is TGTGCCAGCAGCTGGGGGACAGGGAACACTGAAGCTTTCTTT. It specifies CASSWGTGNTEAFF.

V gene TRBV3-1 (or the pseudogene TRBV3-2) combines with J gene TRBJ1-5; 8 bases are shared with TRBD1. Germline CDR1 and CDR2: LGHDT and YNNKEL (reference sequence). The CDR3 is 15 residues long. Trimming took 8 bases from V and 4 from J; bases not matched to a gene: 10. CDR3 amino acids: CASQFFDRGNQPQHF. The CDR3 DNA reads TGTGCCAGCCAATTCTTCGACAGGGGAAATCAGCCCCAGCATTTT.

The chain uses TRBV7-9 and TRBJ1-2, with 7 positions matching TRBD1. J gave up 7 bases and V 2 bases, and 10 bases lay outside the gene matches. Germline V lookup: CDR1 SEHNR, CDR2 FQNEAQ (reference sequence). The CDR3 consists of 15 residues. This chain's CDR3 is CASSLSGQALGGYTF. CDR3 nucleotide sequence: TGTGCCAGCAGCTTATCAGGACAGGCCCTCGGTGGCTACACCTTC.